Shown below are 9 T cell receptor beta chains from a single sample sequenced in a study of T-cell memory formation after mild COVID-19. TCRdb re-analysed the 5' RACE reads in MiXCR, keeping a single row per CDR3 protein. Among nearly 110,000 distinct CDR3 sequences listed, about an eighth were seen once. Sequencing input: PBMCs or a T cell subset sorted from them (not recorded which). These receptors all come from an adult woman who had mild COVID-19 (a few samples of this study predate the infection). Cell type and time point are not known.

A few counts support this clonotype. V and J are TRBV5-5 and TRBJ2-3, with 9 bases aligning to TRBD2. V shed 1 base and J 0 bases; nucleotides not matched to a gene: 3. This CDR3 contains 16 residues. Germline CDR1 SGHKS, CDR2 YYEKEE (reference sequence). CDR3 bases: TGTGCCAGCAGCTTGTCGCTAGCGGGGAGCACAGATACGCAGTATTTT. Encoded protein: CASSLSLAGSTDTQYF. The full variable domain, its missing parts supplied by reference TRBV5-5 and TRBJ2-3, is DAGVTQSPTHLIKTRGQQVTLRCSPISGHKSVSWYQQVLGQGPQFIFQYYEKEERGRGNFPDRFSARQFPNYSSELNVNALLLGDSALYLCASSLSLAGSTDTQYFGPGTRLTVL.

This chain joins TRBV12-3 or TRBV12-4 and TRBJ2-1; D gene ambiguous. The ends were cut back, 7 bases at V and 3 bases at J, with 16 bases in the middle. This CDR3 spans 15 amino acids. CDR3 DNA sequence: TGTGCCAGCACTACACAGTACGCAAGCTACAATGAGCAGTTCTTC. Translated: CASTTQYASYNEQFF.

This chain joins TRBV6-5 and TRBJ2-2; a possible D gene is TRBD1 (5 bases). Germline lookup yields CDR1 MNHEY and CDR2 SVGAGI. Trimming pared 5 bases from V and 6 bases from J, leaving 13 bases between. The CDR3 extends over 14 amino acids. This chain's CDR3 is CASSPTRAPGELFF. The DNA of the CDR3 is TGTGCCAGCAGTCCGACCAGGGCCCCCGGGGAGCTGTTTTTT.

The J gene is TRBJ2-7, the V gene TRBV7-8, with D possibly matching TRBD1 (6 bases). From germline, CDR1 is SGHVS and CDR2 FQNEAQ. The CDR3 length is 14 residues. Trimming removed 7 bases at V and 5 bases at J, with 18 bases between. The CDR3 here is CASTRTVSLHEQYF. The CDR3 DNA sequence: TGTGCCAGCACCCGGACAGTCTCGCTCCACGAGCAGTACTTC.

This clonotype has a handful of counts. This chain's CDR3 is CASSQIGQTTYEQYF. Here the CDR3 DNA reads TGTGCCAGCAGCCAGATCGGACAGACCACCTACGAGCAGTACTTC. The chain employs TRBV3-1 and TRBJ2-7, with D perhaps matching TRBD1 (6 bases). Germline V gene data show CDR1 as LGHDT and CDR2 as YNNKEL (reference sequence). The CDR3 has 15 amino acids. Trimming took 3 bases from V and 2 from J, leaving 14 bases between them.

This clonotype showed up just a few times. The rearrangement uses TRBV13 and TRBJ1-1; D ambiguous. The CDR3 length is 12 residues. Germline values: CDR1 PRHDT, CDR2 FYEKMQ (reference sequence). V was pared by 6 bases and J by 3 bases, with 8 bases between. CDR3 in DNA: TGTGCCAGCAGAGGAGTGGACACTGAAGCTTTCTTT. This gives the protein CASRGVDTEAFF. Filled out from reference TRBV13 and TRBJ1-1, the complete variable domain reads AAGVIQSPRHLIKEKRETATLKCYPIPRHDTVYWYQQGPGQDPQFLISFYEKMQSDKGSIPDRFSAQQFSDYHSELNMSSLELGDSALYFCASRGVDTEAFFGQGTRLTVV.

The chain employs TRBV29-1 and TRBJ2-1, with a possible D match to TRBD1 (6 bases). CDR3 length: 13 amino acids. Germline CDR1 reads SQVTM; CDR2 reads ANQGSEA. Trimming took 5 bases from V and 2 from J, leaving 10 bases between them. This CDR3 reads CSVIRGTYNEQFF. CDR3 DNA: TGCAGCGTTATCAGGGGTACCTACAATGAGCAGTTCTTC.

This clonotype was seen more than once but under ten times. This chain links TRBV3-1 with TRBJ2-7; D perhaps matches TRBD2 (6 bases). Trimming removed 4 bases from V and 6 bases from J, with 16 bases in between. The length of the CDR3 is 14 residues. The germline V gene has CDR1 LGHDT and CDR2 YNNKEL (reference sequence). Here the CDR3 DNA reads TGTGCCAGCAGCCGACTAGTCACCTTCGGCGAGCAGTACTTC. Its translation is CASSRLVTFGEQYF.

The table lists this clonotype with a few counts. V gene TRBV10-3 combines with J gene TRBJ2-5, with a tentative D call TRBD2 (5 bases). The CDR3 contains 15 residues. Germline V gives CDR1 ENHRY, CDR2 SYGVKD. Trimming took 6 bases from V and 4 from J, leaving 18 bases between them. The CDR3 loop is CAISSSDLGLETQYF. CDR3 sequence (DNA): TGTGCCATCAGCTCCTCGGACTTGGGCCTAGAGACCCAGTACTTC.